The T cell receptor beta chain described here comes from a study of PD-L1 blockade in urothelial cancer. Profiled with immunoSEQ multiplex PCR; TCRdb holds only in-frame clones, not every one. The sample holds under 70,000 clones, more than 70% seen once. This clone has a single count. Documented time point: peripheral blood 6 weeks after treatment start. The patients had locally advanced or metastatic urothelial carcinoma. The number of samples from each patient was between 1 and 8, taken pretreatment and on-treatment. CDR1 is LGHNA and CDR2 is YSLEER in the germline V gene. The CDR3 totals 16 residues. V lost 0 bases, J lost 0 bases, and 9 bases lay in between.

The rearrangement joins TRBV4-3 to TRBJ2-1; unclear D gene. The source of this sequence is a man aged 55 to 70 with urothelial cancer. The sequencing here drew on PBMCs, taken around atezolizumab (anti-PD-L1) treatment. Written as DNA, the CDR3 is TGCGCCAGCAGCCAAGATGATCTAAGCTCCTACAATGAGCAGTTCTTC. Protein: CASSQDDLSSYNEQFF.